What follows describes a single T cell receptor (beta chain). Its matching antigen is unknown. TCRdb's copy holds only in-frame clones and misses some; the assay was immunoSEQ multiplex PCR. The repertoire consists of 7,500 or so clones, none detected only once. Cyclophosphamide on days +3 and +4 followed busulfan-fludarabine conditioning and a marrow graft. The data were taken from a study of T cells after posttransplantation cyclophosphamide. Points from the study as a whole: Tissue-infiltrating T cells from skin or gut overlapped little with blood T cells.

The CDR3 contains 13 residues. Germline lookup yields CDR1 SQVTM and CDR2 ANQGSEA. Trimming removed 4 bases at V and 3 bases at J, with 9 bases between. V usage is TRBV29-1 and J usage is TRBJ2-2; D uncertain. The material sequenced was PBMCs, taken after allogeneic stem cell transplant with posttransplant cyclophosphamide. This TCR came from a female patient between 50 and 59 years old who received an allogeneic stem cell transplant from an unrelated donor, was CMV-positive, and had acute GVHD only. Some T cells may have come from the graft donor. CDR3 sequence (DNA): TGCAGCGTTGTACACCCGTACACCGGGGAGCTGTTTTTT. Translated: CSVVHPYTGELFF.